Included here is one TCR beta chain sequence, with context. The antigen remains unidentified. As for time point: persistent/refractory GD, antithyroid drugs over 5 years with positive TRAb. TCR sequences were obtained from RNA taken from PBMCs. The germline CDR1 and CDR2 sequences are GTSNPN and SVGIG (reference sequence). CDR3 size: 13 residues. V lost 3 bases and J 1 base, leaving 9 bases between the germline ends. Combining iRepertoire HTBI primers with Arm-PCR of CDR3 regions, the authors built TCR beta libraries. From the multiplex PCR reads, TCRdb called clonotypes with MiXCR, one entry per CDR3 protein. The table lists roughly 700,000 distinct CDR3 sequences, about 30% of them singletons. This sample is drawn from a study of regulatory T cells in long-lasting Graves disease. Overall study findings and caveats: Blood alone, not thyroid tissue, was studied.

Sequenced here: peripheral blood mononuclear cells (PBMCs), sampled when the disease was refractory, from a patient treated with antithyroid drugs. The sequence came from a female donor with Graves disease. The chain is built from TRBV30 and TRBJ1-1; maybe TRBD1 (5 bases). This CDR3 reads CAWSSRANTEAFF. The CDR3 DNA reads TGTGCCTGGAGCTCCAGGGCGAACACTGAAGCTTTCTTT.